These 13 T cell receptor beta chains originate from one sample sequenced in a study of T cells in Graves' hyperthyroidism and ophthalmopathy. The investigators amplified TCR beta CDR3 regions from RNA transcripts. HTBI primers were used for first-round RT-PCR of the TCR CDR3. TCRdb analysed the multiplex PCR reads with MiXCR anew, one entry per CDR3 protein. The sample holds about 200,000 distinct CDR3 sequences, about a sixth seen once. The specimen was blood. These receptors all come from a man aged 40-49 years with Graves' hyperthyroidism.

V and J are TRBV5-1 and TRBJ2-5, with 7 bases matching TRBD1. Germline loops: CDR1 SGHRS, CDR2 YFSETQ. V was pared by 7 bases and J by 1 base, with 7 bases of the junction left unmatched. This CDR3 region has 14 residues. Here the CDR3 DNA reads TGCGCCAGCGCCCCCGGGACAGCCCAAGAGACCCAGTACTTC. Translating gives CASAPGTAQETQYF.

This clonotype was seen at least ten times. The gene calls are TRBV27 and TRBJ1-6, with D maybe TRBD1 (6 bases). V lost 3 bases, J lost 9 bases, and 9 bases lay in between. The CDR3 covers 13 residues. The germline gives CDR1 MNHEY, CDR2 SMNVEV (reference sequence). CDR3 nucleotides: TGTGCCAGCAGTTTTGGCAGGGGTTCACCCCTCCACTTT. Translation: CASSFGRGSPLHF.

This clonotype was observed many times. The CDR3 loop reads CASSFDRATDEQYF. CDR3 bases: TGTGCCAGCAGCTTTGACCGAGCAACAGACGAGCAGTACTTC. V usage is TRBV7-8 and J usage is TRBJ2-7, with D uncertain. Trimming removed 3 bases at V and 5 bases at J, with 14 bases between. Germline V gene sequence: CDR1 SGHVS, CDR2 FQNEAQ. The CDR3 spans 14 residues.

This clonotype was recorded a few times. The chain recombines TRBV28 with TRBJ2-5; 9 bases align to TRBD2. The ends lost 4 bases at V and 1 base at J; junction bases unmatched: 7. The CDR3 totals 16 residues. Germline V gene data show CDR1 as MDHEN and CDR2 as SYDVKM. The CDR3 DNA sequence: TGTGCCAGCAGTTCCTTAGCGGGGGAAGGCCAAGAGACCCAGTACTTC. Amino acid sequence: CASSSLAGEGQETQYF.

V is TRBV5-6 and J is TRBJ1-2; D is ambiguous. The CDR3 runs 15 residues. The germline V and J ends were trimmed by 1 base and 6 bases, with 16 bases remaining between them. Germline lookup yields CDR1 SGHDT and CDR2 YYEEEE. CDR3 in amino acids: CASSLSPLTRDGYTF. CDR3 bases: TGTGCCAGCAGCTTGTCACCTCTCACTAGGGATGGCTACACCTTC.

V and J are TRBV27 and TRBJ2-3; 8 nucleotides line up with TRBD1. The CDR3 has 12 residues. Trimming removed 6 bases from V and 4 bases from J; junction bases left unmatched: 0. CDR1 and CDR2 from the germline V gene are MNHEY and SMNVEV (reference sequence). The CDR3 DNA reads as TGTGCCAGCAGACAGGGGGCAGATACGCAGTATTTT. This sequence encodes CASRQGADTQYF.

This clonotype has ten or more counts. The chain combines TRBV12-3 or TRBV12-4 with TRBJ1-1; 8 bases are shared with TRBD1. The CDR3 consists of 14 residues. Trimming cost V 3 bases and J 4 bases; bases outside gene matches: 4. The CDR3 DNA sequence: TGTGCCAGCAGTTTGTCAGGGGGCATCACTGAAGCTTTCTTT. This translates into CASSLSGGITEAFF.

This clonotype was seen at least ten times. This chain joins TRBV18 and TRBJ2-5; D is uncertain. Germline assignment: CDR1 KGHSH and CDR2 LQKENI. V shed 8 bases and J shed 2 bases, with 6 bases lying between them. The CDR3 extends over 11 amino acids. The CDR3 coding sequence is TGTGCCAGCAGTCCTCAAGAGACCCAGTACTTC. Encoded protein: CASSPQETQYF.

This clonotype was recorded many times. The chain has TRBV5-8 and TRBJ2-1; D not resolved. Germline-derived CDR1 and CDR2 are SGHTS and YDEGEE. The CDR3 length is 14 residues. With 0 bases removed from V and 4 bases from J, the gap between germline ends came to 8 bases. The CDR3 reads CASSLDTTYNEQFF. CDR3 in DNA: TGTGCCAGCAGCTTGGATACAACTTACAATGAGCAGTTCTTC.

This clonotype has a count of ten or more. This chain uses TRBV7-2 with TRBJ2-7; D is undetermined. There are 11 residues in the CDR3. Trimming pared 2 bases from V and 7 bases from J, leaving 6 bases between. Germline CDR1 reads SGHTA; CDR2 reads FQGNSA. CDR3 amino acids: CASSLLTEQYF. DNA for the CDR3: TGTGCCAGCAGCTTATTGACAGAGCAGTACTTC.

This clonotype has a count of ten or more. This chain links TRBV4-2 with TRBJ2-1, with D unresolved. Germline CDR1 reads LGHNA; CDR2 reads YNFKEQ. The CDR3 has 13 residues. V shed 0 bases and J shed 8 bases, with 8 bases lying between them. This CDR3 reads CASSQEAVYEQFF. DNA for the CDR3: TGTGCCAGCAGCCAAGAGGCCGTTTATGAGCAGTTCTTC.

The gene calls are TRBV7-6 and TRBJ1-2; maybe TRBD1 (6 bases). Germline V gene data show CDR1 as SGHVS and CDR2 as FNYEAQ. The CDR3 covers 16 residues. Deletions cut 5 bases from V and 2 bases from J, with 18 bases between. CDR3 residues: CASSIFPRGSNYGYTF. Written as DNA, the CDR3 is TGTGCCAGCAGCATTTTTCCCAGGGGATCGAACTATGGCTACACCTTC. Variable domain in full (rest from reference TRBV7-6 and TRBJ1-2): GAGVSQSPRYKVTKRGQDVALRCDPISGHVSLYWYRQALGQGPEFLTYFNYEAQQDKSGLPNDRFSAERPEGSISTLTIQRTEQRDSAMYRCASSIFPRGSNYGYTFGSGTRLTVV.

There are many counts of this clonotype. The V and J genes are TRBV7-3 and TRBJ2-1; D gene ambiguous. With 3 bases removed from V and 2 bases from J, the gap between germline ends came to 5 bases. CDR1 is SGHTA, CDR2 FQGTGA, per germline. The CDR3 has 13 residues. CDR3 in DNA: TGTGCCAGCAGCTTGGATACCTACAATGAGCAGTTCTTC. This gives the protein CASSLDTYNEQFF.